This T cell receptor (beta chain) appears in the sequencing data of a study of cytomegalovirus exposure and HLA in healthy donors. Overall study results and limits: The study recorded 160 or so TCR beta chains that were cytomegalovirus-associated.

Note on this clone: Antigen unknown.

The CDR3 contains 14 residues. The PCR used 60 Vbeta and 13 Jbeta primers. Sequenced by immunoSEQ multiplex PCR; TCRdb stores in-frame clones only, minus some. The repertoire holds more than 150,000 clones, 60% to 80% seen once, with roughly an eighth in the top ten. The chain is built from TRBV21-1 and TRBJ1-4. TRBV21-1 is classified as a pseudogene. Material for sequencing was PBMCs. The TCR originated in a man between 50 and 59 years old in good health and CMV-seropositive. The CDR3 DNA sequence: TGTGCCAGCAGCACCTTCAAGAAGCGTGAAAAACTGTTTTTT. Translation: CASSTFKKREKLFF.